These T cell receptor beta chains were read from a single sample in a study of shared T cell receptors in the human thymus. The protocol was immunoSEQ multiplex PCR, while the TCRdb copy is restricted to in-frame clones and leaves out a portion. Altogether roughly 700,000 clones are present, approximately 88% being singletons, with the ten largest covering 0.0095% to 0.011%. The data also belong to a second study, concerning human thymus T cells.

Sequencing was performed on thymocytes. The receptors shown here come from a boy in the first two years of life with a congenital heart defect. Each CDR3 is given with its conserved first and last residue. A D gene is named only where the DNA matches it firmly. Some rows have no size entry. The others give once, few or many, or a class for an expanded clone.

d_call	j_call	v_call	clone_size	cdr3_nt	cdr3_aa
.	TRBJ2-5	TRBV7-9	.	TGTGCCAGCAGCTTAGCGAAGGGAGGTACCCAACAAGAGACCCAGTACTTC	CASSLAKGGTQQETQYF
.	TRBJ2-1	TRBV7-9	.	TGTGCCAGCAGCTTAACTAGTTACAATGAGCAGTTCTTC	CASSLTSYNEQFF
.	TRBJ2-5	TRBV9	.	TGTGCCAGCAGCGTAGGGTACCAGGGAGGTTACTTTAACCAAGAGACCCAGTACTTC	CASSVGYQGGYFNQETQYF
.	TRBJ2-1	TRBV6-4	.	TGTGCCAGCAGTGACCCGGGACACTCCTACAATGAGCAGTTCTTC	CASSDPGHSYNEQFF
.	TRBJ2-1	TRBV6-5	.	TGTGCCAGCAGCTCCGTGGTGGCTTCCTACAATGAGCAGTTCTTC	CASSSVVASYNEQFF
.	TRBJ1-2	TRBV7-2	.	TGTGCCAGCAGCTTAGGTTTATTTCGAGACGGACAGCCGAGCGGCTACACCTTC	CASSLGLFRDGQPSGYTF
.	TRBJ2-7	TRBV28	.	TGTGCCAGCAGTTTAATGCGGGGTTCGGGGGAGCAGTACTTC	CASSLMRGSGEQYF
.	TRBJ1-2	TRBV13	.	TGTGCCAGCAGACCCACGGGAGAGGACTATGGCTACACCTTC	CASRPTGEDYGYTF
.	TRBJ2-2	TRBV15	.	TGTGCCACCAGCGTGAGGTCCAGGGGAAGGACCGGGGAGCTGTTTTTT	CATSVRSRGRTGELFF
TRBD1	TRBJ1-2	TRBV27	few	TGTGCCAGCAAGATTCGGACAGGGGCGGCTAACTATGGCTACACCTTC	CASKIRTGAANYGYTF
TRBD1	TRBJ2-7	TRBV11-2	.	TGTGCCAGCAGCATCTTGATCAGGGGGCAGTACGAGCAGTACTTC	CASSILIRGQYEQYF
.	TRBJ1-1	TRBV19	.	TGTGCCAGTAGTCGTTTCAAGGGGCGCCACACTGAAGCTTTCTTT	CASSRFKGRHTEAFF
.	TRBJ1-1	TRBV6-4	once	TGTGCCAGCAGTGACAGTCGAGAACAGGGAAAAAACACTGAAGCTTTCTTT	CASSDSREQGKNTEAFF
TRBD2	TRBJ2-5	TRBV11-2	.	TGTGCCAGCAGCTTAGGTCTAGCGGCGTACCAAGAGACCCAGTACTTC	CASSLGLAAYQETQYF
TRBD1	TRBJ1-1	TRBV11-2	.	TGTGCCAGCTCGTGGGGTCGGGGGTACAGGGGATATACTGAAGCTTTCTTT	CASSWGRGYRGYTEAFF
TRBD1	TRBJ2-4	TRBV19	once	TGTGCCAGTAGTATGGGGCCGGACAGGGTGGGAAAAAACATTCAGTACTTC	CASSMGPDRVGKNIQYF
.	TRBJ1-1	TRBV27	once	TGTGCCAGCAGCCCAAGGGGTGCTGAAGCTTTCTTT	CASSPRGAEAFF
TRBD2	TRBJ2-2	TRBV4-2	.	TGTGCCAGCAGCCAAGATCCTTGGCTAGCGGGAAACACCGGGGAGCTGTTTTTT	CASSQDPWLAGNTGELFF
.	TRBJ2-7	TRBV5-8	.	TGTGCCAGCAGCAGGACAGACCACGAGCAGTACTTC	CASSRTDHEQYF
TRBD2	TRBJ2-7	TRBV11-2	.	TGTGCCAGCAGCCCGGACTGGCGACTAGCGGGAGCCGGAGAGCAGTACTTC	CASSPDWRLAGAGEQYF
.	TRBJ2-7	TRBV27	.	TGTGCCAGCAGTTCCCTGTTGCCAGCGCGGTACGAGCAGTACTTC	CASSSLLPARYEQYF
TRBD2	TRBJ2-3	TRBV5-1	.	TGCGCCAGCAGCTTGCTAGCGGGTTCCCTAAGCACAGATACGCAGTATTTT	CASSLLAGSLSTDTQYF
.	TRBJ2-7	TRBV27	.	TGTGCCAGCAGTTTTAGACTAGATGCTAGGGACGAGCAGTACTTC	CASSFRLDARDEQYF
TRBD1	TRBJ1-2	TRBV5-6	few	TGTGCCAGCAGCCCAGGACAGGTCTATGGCTACACCTTC	CASSPGQVYGYTF
TRBD1	TRBJ1-2	TRBV4-3	.	TGCGCCAGCAGCCAAGAGGATCCTCCGGAGACAGGGCCCTATGGCTACACCTTC	CASSQEDPPETGPYGYTF
.	TRBJ1-2	TRBV28	.	TGTGCCAGCAGTTTAGGGCTGAGTTCGGGCAGCTTTACCCCGACAGATGATCTTTATGGCTACACCTTC	CASSLGLSSGSFTPTDDLYGYTF
.	TRBJ1-2	TRBV14	.	TGTGCCAGCAGCCAAGATTTAGGAGGGGACTATGGCTACACCTTC	CASSQDLGGDYGYTF
.	TRBJ1-2	TRBV5-5	.	TGTGCCAGCACCGCGGAGAGGGCCTACCTAGCTAACTATGGCTACACCTTC	CASTAERAYLANYGYTF
.	TRBJ2-7	TRBV27	.	TGTGCCAGCAGTTTGGTAGTCGGGTCCTTCTACGAGCAGTACTTC	CASSLVVGSFYEQYF
.	TRBJ1-5	TRBV5-6	once	TGTGCCAGCAGCCACCACACTAGCAATCAGCCCCAGCATTTT	CASSHHTSNQPQHF
.	TRBJ2-1	TRBV6-5	.	TGTGCCAGCAGTTACAGTGGGGGAGGCAATGAGCAGTTCTTC	CASSYSGGGNEQFF
TRBD1	TRBJ1-4	TRBV27	few	TGTGCCAGCACCACCCAGGGGGGAACTAATGAAAAACTGTTTTTT	CASTTQGGTNEKLFF
.	TRBJ2-5	TRBV27	.	TGTGCCAGCAGATTACAGGTGGGCCAAGAGACCCAGTACTTC	CASRLQVGQETQYF
.	TRBJ2-7	TRBV5-6	once	TGTGCCAGCAGCACCGCAAAGGAGTTGCGTGAAAACGAGCAGTACTTC	CASSTAKELRENEQYF
TRBD2	TRBJ2-2	TRBV7-2	.	TGTGCCAGCAGCTTAGGCTGTGCTAGCGGGAGAGTTCGCACCGGGGAGCTGTTTTTT	CASSLGCASGRVRTGELFF
TRBD2	TRBJ2-7	TRBV4-2	.	TGTGCCAGCAGCCAATTTGGGGGGCGGGAGGGCGGTGTCTCCTACGAGCAGTACTTC	CASSQFGGREGGVSYEQYF
TRBD2	TRBJ2-1	TRBV4-2	.	TGTGCCAGCAGCCCCATGATTCTAGCGGACGGCTCCTACAATGAGCAGTTCTTC	CASSPMILADGSYNEQFF
TRBD1	TRBJ2-1	TRBV27	.	TGTGCCAGCAGCTCCCCCGGGACAGGGGGCGTGAATGAGCAGTTCTTC	CASSSPGTGGVNEQFF
TRBD1	TRBJ2-7	TRBV18	.	TGTGCCAGCTCTGAAAGGACAGGGGTATCCTACGAGCAGTACTTC	CASSERTGVSYEQYF
.	TRBJ1-2	TRBV28	.	TGTGCCAGCAGTTTCCTCCCGGGAGGCCGGCCGGGGTCTGGCTACACCTTC	CASSFLPGGRPGSGYTF
TRBD2	TRBJ2-1	TRBV9	.	TGTGCCAGCAGCTTAGGGGTAGCGGGAGGGCCGGGGCAGTTCTTC	CASSLGVAGGPGQFF
.	TRBJ2-3	TRBV30	.	TGTGCCTGGAGTTCCCGGACTAGCACAGATACGCAGTATTTT	CAWSSRTSTDTQYF